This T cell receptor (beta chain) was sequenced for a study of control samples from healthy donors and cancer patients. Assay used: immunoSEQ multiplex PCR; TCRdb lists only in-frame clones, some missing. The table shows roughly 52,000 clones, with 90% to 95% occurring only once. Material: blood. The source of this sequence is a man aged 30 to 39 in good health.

The DNA of the CDR3 is TGTGCCAGCAGACTACAGGGGCCAGAAGCTTTCTTT. This codes for CASRLQGPEAFF. This chain connects TRBV2 to TRBJ1-1; TRBD1 aligns across 7 bases. CDR1 SNHLY and CDR2 FYNNEI come from the germline V gene. The CDR3 is 12 residues long. The junction had 6 bases not matched to a gene; V was cut back by 6 bases and J by 8 bases.